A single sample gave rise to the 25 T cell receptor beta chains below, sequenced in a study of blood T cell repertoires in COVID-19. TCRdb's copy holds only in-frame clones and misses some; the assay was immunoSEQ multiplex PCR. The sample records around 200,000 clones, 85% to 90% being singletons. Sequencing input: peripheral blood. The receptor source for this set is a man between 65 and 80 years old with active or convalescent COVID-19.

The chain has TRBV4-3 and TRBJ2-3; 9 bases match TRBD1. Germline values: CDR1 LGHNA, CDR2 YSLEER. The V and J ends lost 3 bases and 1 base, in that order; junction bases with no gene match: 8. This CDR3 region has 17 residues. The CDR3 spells CASSQGGTGSGTDTQYF. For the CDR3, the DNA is TGCGCCAGCAGCCAGGGTGGGACAGGGTCTGGCACAGATACGCAGTATTTT.

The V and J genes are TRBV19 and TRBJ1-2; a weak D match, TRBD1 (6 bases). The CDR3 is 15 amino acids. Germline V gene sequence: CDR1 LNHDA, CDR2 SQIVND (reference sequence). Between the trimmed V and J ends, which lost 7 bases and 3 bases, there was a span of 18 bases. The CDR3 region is CASTLSAKGDYGYTF. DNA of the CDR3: TGTGCCAGTACCCTTAGCGCGAAGGGGGACTATGGCTACACCTTC.

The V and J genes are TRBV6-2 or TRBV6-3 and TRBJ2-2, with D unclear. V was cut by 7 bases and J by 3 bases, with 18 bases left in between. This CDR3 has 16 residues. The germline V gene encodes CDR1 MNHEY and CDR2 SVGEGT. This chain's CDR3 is CASTPAGSEDTGELFF. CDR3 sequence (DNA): TGTGCCAGCACCCCTGCCGGGTCAGAAGACACCGGGGAGCTGTTTTTT.

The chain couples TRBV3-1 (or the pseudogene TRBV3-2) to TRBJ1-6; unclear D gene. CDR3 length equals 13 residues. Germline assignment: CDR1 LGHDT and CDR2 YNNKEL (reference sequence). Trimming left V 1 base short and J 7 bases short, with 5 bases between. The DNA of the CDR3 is TGTGCCAGCAGCCAAGCCCAAAATTCACCCCTCCACTTT. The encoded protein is CASSQAQNSPLHF.

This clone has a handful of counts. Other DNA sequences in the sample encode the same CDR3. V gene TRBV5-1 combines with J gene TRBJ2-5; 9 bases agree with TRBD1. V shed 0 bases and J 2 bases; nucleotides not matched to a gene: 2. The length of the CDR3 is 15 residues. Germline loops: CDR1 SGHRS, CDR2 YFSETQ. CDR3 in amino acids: CASSLAGTGQETQYF. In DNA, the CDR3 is TGCGCCAGCAGCTTGGCCGGGACAGGGCAAGAGACCCAGTACTTC.

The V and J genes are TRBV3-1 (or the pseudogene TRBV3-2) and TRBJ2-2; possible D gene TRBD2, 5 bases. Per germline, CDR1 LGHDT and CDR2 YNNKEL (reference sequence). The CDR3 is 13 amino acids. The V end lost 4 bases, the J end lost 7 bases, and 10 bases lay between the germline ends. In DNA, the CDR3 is TGTGCCAGCAGCCTTGGGAGAGGCGGGGAGCTGTTTTTT. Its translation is CASSLGRGGELFF.

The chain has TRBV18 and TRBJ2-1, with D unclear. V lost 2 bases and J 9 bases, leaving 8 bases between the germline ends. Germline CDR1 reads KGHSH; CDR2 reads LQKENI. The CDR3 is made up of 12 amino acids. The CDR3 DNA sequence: TGTGCCAGCTCACCAGACGGGTTTGAGCAGTTCTTC. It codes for CASSPDGFEQFF.

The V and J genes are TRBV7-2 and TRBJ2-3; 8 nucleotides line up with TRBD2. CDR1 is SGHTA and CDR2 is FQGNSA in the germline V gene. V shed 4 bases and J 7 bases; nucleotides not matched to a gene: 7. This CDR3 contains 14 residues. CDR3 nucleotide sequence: TGTGCCAGCAGCTCCCGGACTAGCAGAAATACGCAGTATTTT. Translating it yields CASSSRTSRNTQYF.

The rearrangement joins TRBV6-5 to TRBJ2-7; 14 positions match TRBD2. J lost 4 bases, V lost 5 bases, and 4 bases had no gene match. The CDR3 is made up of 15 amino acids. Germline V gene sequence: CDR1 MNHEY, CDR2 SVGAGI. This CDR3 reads CASSRGTSGSYEQYF. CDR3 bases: TGTGCCAGCAGTCGGGGGACTAGCGGGAGTTACGAGCAGTACTTC.

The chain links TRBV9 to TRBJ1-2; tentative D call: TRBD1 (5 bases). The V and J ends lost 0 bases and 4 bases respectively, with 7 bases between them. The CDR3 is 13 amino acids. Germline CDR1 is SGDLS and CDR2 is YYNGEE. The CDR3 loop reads CASSVDTGYGYTF. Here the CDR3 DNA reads TGTGCCAGCAGCGTAGATACAGGCTATGGCTACACCTTC.

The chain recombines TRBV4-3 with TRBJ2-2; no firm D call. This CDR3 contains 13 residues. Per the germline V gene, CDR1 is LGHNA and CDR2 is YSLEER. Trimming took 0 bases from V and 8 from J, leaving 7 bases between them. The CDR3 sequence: CASSQDVEGELFF. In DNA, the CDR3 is TGCGCCAGCAGCCAAGACGTAGAAGGGGAGCTGTTTTTT.

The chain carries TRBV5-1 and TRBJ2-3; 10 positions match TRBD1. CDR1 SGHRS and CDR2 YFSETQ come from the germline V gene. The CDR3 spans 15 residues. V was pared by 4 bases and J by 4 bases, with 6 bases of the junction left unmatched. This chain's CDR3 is CASSPRGQGPDTQYF. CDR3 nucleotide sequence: TGCGCCAGCAGCCCGAGGGGACAGGGGCCAGATACGCAGTATTTT.

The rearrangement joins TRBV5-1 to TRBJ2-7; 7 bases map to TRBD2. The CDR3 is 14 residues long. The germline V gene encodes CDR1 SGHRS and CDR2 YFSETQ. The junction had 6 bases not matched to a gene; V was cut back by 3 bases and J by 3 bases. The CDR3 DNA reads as TGCGCCAGCAGCTCCCGGGAGGCAAACTACGAGCAGTACTTC. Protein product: CASSSREANYEQYF.

Written as DNA, the CDR3 is TGTGCCAGCAGCATCGGGACTAAGGGCGGCACCGGGGAGCTGTTTTTT. Translation: CASSIGTKGGTGELFF. This rearrangement joins TRBV9 to TRBJ2-2, with TRBD2 identical over 7 bases. This CDR3 is 16 amino acids long. The V segment lost 4 bases and the J segment 4 bases; nucleotides outside the gene matches: 10. CDR1 and CDR2 (germline): SGDLS, YYNGEE.

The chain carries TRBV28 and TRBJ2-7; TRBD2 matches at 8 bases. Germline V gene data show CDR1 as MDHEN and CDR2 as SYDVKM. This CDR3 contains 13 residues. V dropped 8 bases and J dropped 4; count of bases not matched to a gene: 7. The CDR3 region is CASASGSGYEQYF. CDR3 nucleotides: TGTGCCAGCGCCAGCGGGAGTGGGTACGAGCAGTACTTC.

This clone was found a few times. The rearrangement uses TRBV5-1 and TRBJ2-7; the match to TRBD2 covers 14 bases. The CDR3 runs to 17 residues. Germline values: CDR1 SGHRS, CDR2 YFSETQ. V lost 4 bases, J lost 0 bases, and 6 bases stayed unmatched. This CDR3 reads CASSPGLAGVYSYEQYF. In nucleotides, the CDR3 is TGCGCCAGCAGCCCGGGACTAGCGGGGGTTTACTCCTACGAGCAGTACTTC. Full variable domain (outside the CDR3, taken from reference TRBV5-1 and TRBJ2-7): KAGVTQTPRYLIKTRGQQVTLSCSPISGHRSVSWYQQTPGQGLQFLFEYFSETQRNKGNFPGRFSGRQFSNSRSEMNVSTLELGDSALYLCASSPGLAGVYSYEQYFGPGTRLTVT.

For the CDR3, the DNA is TGTGCCAGTAGCGTTGGGGCAGGGACACCCTCTGGCTACACCTTC. This gives the protein CASSVGAGTPSGYTF. V and J are TRBV19 and TRBJ1-2, with a possible D match to TRBD1 (6 bases). Germline CDR1 is LNHDA and CDR2 is SQIVND (reference sequence). This CDR3 spans 15 amino acids. V shed 6 bases and J shed 7 bases, with 21 bases lying between them.

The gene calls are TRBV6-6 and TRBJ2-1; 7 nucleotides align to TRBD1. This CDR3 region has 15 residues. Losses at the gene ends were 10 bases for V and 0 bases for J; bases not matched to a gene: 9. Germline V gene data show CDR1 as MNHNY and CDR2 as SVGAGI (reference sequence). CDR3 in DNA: TGTGCCACCTCAAGGGGGCCGGGCTCCTACAATGAGCAGTTCTTC. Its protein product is CATSRGPGSYNEQFF.

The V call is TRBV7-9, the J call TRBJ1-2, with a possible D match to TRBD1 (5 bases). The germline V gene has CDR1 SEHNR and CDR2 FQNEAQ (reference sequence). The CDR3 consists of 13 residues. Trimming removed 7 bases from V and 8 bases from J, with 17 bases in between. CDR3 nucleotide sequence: TGTGCCAGCAATATGGGGGGTACGCTGGGCTACACCTTC. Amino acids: CASNMGGTLGYTF.

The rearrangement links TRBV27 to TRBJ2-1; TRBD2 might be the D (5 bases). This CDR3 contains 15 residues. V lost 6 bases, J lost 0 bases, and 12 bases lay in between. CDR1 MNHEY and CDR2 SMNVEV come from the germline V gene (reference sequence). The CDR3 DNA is TGTGCCAGCAGCATTACTAGAGGCTCCTACAATGAGCAGTTCTTC. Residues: CASSITRGSYNEQFF.

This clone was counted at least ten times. The CDR3 spells CASRPQGGNYGYTF. CDR3 nucleotide sequence: TGCGCCAGCAGACCACAGGGGGGGAACTATGGCTACACCTTC. The chain recombines TRBV4-1 with TRBJ1-2; 8 nucleotides line up with TRBD1. The CDR3 extends over 14 amino acids. V lost 6 bases to trimming and J lost 2 bases; unmatched junction nucleotides: 5. CDR1 and CDR2 from the germline V gene are MGHRA and YSYEKL.

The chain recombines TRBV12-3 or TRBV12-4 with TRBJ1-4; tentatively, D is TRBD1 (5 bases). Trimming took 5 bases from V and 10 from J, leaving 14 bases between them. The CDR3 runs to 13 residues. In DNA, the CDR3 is TGTGCCAGCAGTCCGATGACCCAGGGAAAACTGTTTTTT. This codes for CASSPMTQGKLFF.

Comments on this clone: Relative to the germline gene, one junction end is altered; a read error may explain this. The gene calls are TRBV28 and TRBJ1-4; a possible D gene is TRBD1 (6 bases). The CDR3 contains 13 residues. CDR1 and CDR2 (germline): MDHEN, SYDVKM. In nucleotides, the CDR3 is TGTGCGAGCAGGGAACAGGGTGGGGAAAAACTGTTTTTT. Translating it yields CASREQGGEKLFF.

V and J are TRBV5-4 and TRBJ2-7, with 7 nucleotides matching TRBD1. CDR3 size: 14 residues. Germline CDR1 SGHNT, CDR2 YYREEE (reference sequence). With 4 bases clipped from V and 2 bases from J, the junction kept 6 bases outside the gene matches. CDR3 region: CASSGRDRAYEQYF. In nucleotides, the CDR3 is TGTGCCAGCAGCGGCCGGGACAGAGCCTACGAGCAGTACTTC.

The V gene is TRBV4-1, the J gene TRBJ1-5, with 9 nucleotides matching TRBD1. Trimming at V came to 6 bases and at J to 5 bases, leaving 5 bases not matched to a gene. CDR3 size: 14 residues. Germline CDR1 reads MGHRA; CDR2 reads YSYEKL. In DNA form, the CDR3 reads TGCGCCAGCAGGGGACAGGGCTTCGATCAGCCCCAGCATTTT. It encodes CASRGQGFDQPQHF.